This T cell receptor (beta chain) was sequenced in a study of T cells in Graves' hyperthyroidism and ophthalmopathy. RNA transcripts were the template for amplifying TCR beta CDR3 regions. The HTBI primer set was used in a first-round RT-PCR of the TCR CDR3. Each CDR3 protein is one row after TCRdb ran MiXCR on the multiplex PCR reads. Among about 760,000 distinct CDR3 sequences, roughly 32% were seen once, and the ten largest hold around 31%. Germline V gene data show CDR1 as MDHEN and CDR2 as SYDVKM. The CDR3 loop spans 12 amino acids. The germline V and J ends were trimmed by 2 bases and 8 bases, with 9 bases remaining between them.

The sequence derives from a woman in her thirties or forties with Graves' hyperthyroidism. Sequences were obtained from blood. The rearrangement links TRBV28 to TRBJ1-1; weak D call: TRBD1 (5 bases). The CDR3 loop is CASSLTWGEAFF. In nucleotides, the CDR3 is TGTGCCAGCAGTTTAACTTGGGGGGAAGCTTTCTTT.